Each of the 26 T cell receptor beta chains below was sequenced from the same sample in a study of shared clonotypes between healthy human individuals. TCRdb's copy holds only in-frame clones and misses some; the assay was immunoSEQ multiplex PCR. This table has roughly 2,000,000 clones, 93% appearing once. CD45RO-negative cells were positively selected for CCR7, leaving out terminally differentiated effector memory CD45RA+ cells. Sequenced input: naive CD8+ T cells from PBMCs. The receptors were gathered from a man aged 18 to 30 in good health. Some clones in this sample may be carry-over from other donors' samples.

The genes are TRBV21-1 and TRBJ2-3; the table's D call, TRBD2, has no DNA check behind it. TRBV21-1 is listed as a pseudogene. The CDR3 loop spans 22 amino acids. CDR3 in amino acids: CASSQTGKGTGTSGRDGDTQYF. The CDR3 DNA reads as TGTGCCAGCAGCCAAACGGGGAAGGGGACAGGGACTAGCGGGAGGGACGGAGATACGCAGTATTTT.

The chain couples TRBV28 to TRBJ1-5; 12 bases match TRBD1. Germline CDR1 reads MDHEN; CDR2 reads SYDVKM. With V trimmed by 6 bases and J by 6 bases, 12 bases remained unmatched. The CDR3 contains 17 residues. The CDR3 protein is CASRIGTGGLLIQPQHF. In DNA, the CDR3 is TGTGCCAGCAGGATAGGGACAGGGGGCTTACTCATTCAGCCCCAGCATTTT.

The chain couples TRBV9 to TRBJ1-3, with a possible D match to TRBD1 (6 bases). Per the germline V gene, CDR1 is SGDLS and CDR2 is YYNGEE. Trimming cost V 6 bases and J 1 base, with 14 bases left between them. This CDR3 has 15 amino acids. CDR3 DNA: TGTGCCAGCAACTCCGGGGGCCTATCTGGAAACACCATATATTTT. Residues: CASNSGGLSGNTIYF.

The count of this clone is one. The chain carries TRBV7-9 and TRBJ2-5; 13 nucleotides match TRBD2. V was clipped by 5 bases and J by 0 bases; unmatched bases: 6. The CDR3 is made up of 17 amino acids. CDR1 and CDR2 (germline): SEHNR, FQNEAQ (reference sequence). The CDR3 protein is CASSQGTSGKYQETQYF. For the CDR3, the DNA is TGTGCCAGCAGCCAAGGGACTAGCGGGAAGTACCAAGAGACCCAGTACTTC.

J is TRBJ2-2 and V is TRBV28; D assignment may be TRBD1 or TRBD2 (5 bases each). V was shortened by 3 bases and J by 4 bases, with 12 bases between the two germline ends. CDR1 is MDHEN and CDR2 is SYDVKM in the germline V gene. This CDR3 has 15 residues. The DNA of the CDR3 is TGTGCCAGCAGTTTCCTTCCGGGACGCACCGGGGAGCTGTTTTTT. It translates to CASSFLPGRTGELFF.

This chain links TRBV7-9 with TRBJ2-3; D is unresolved. V was shortened by 1 base and J by 6 bases, with 8 bases between the two germline ends. The CDR3 runs 13 residues. The germline V gene encodes CDR1 SEHNR and CDR2 FQNEAQ (reference sequence). In DNA, the CDR3 is TGTGCCAGCAGCTTAGTAGGTGTGGATACGCAGTATTTT. It encodes CASSLVGVDTQYF.

This sequence joins TRBV27 and TRBJ2-3; TRBD2 is a possible D gene (7 bases). The V gene lost 8 bases and the J gene lost 4 bases, with 16 bases spanning the gap. Germline V CDR1 and CDR2: MNHEY, SMNVEV (reference sequence). This CDR3 spans 14 amino acids. The CDR3 DNA sequence: TGTGCCAGCCGGGGGGCCCTTAGCCCAGATACGCAGTATTTT. Translation gives CASRGALSPDTQYF.

This clone was picked up one time. The rearrangement joins TRBV9 to TRBJ2-7; D possibly corresponds to TRBD1 (6 bases). The V end was cut by 3 bases, the J end by 2 bases, with 12 bases between. The CDR3 has 14 residues. The germline CDR1 and CDR2 sequences are SGDLS and YYNGEE. The CDR3 bases are TGTGCCAGCAGCGCCGAGGGACACGCCTACGAGCAGTACTTC. Translating gives CASSAEGHAYEQYF. The variable domain in full, completed from reference TRBV9 and TRBJ2-7, reads DSGVTQTPKHLITATGQRVTLRCSPRSGDLSVYWYQQSLDQGLQFLIQYYNGEERAKGNILERFSAQQFPDLHSELNLSSLELGDSALYFCASSAEGHAYEQYFGPGTRLTVT.

V and J are TRBV4-1 and TRBJ2-1; 11 positions agree with TRBD2. CDR1 and CDR2 from the germline V gene are MGHRA and YSYEKL. V gave up 5 bases and J gave up 12 bases; unmatched junction bases: 12. There are 15 residues in the CDR3. The CDR3 DNA follows: TGCGCCAGCAGCGAAACTAGCGGGAGTGGCCTTGGGCAGTTCTTC. Residues: CASSETSGSGLGQFF.

V and J are TRBV7-3 and TRBJ2-7; 7 bases map to TRBD1. J gave up 3 bases and V 5 bases, and 4 bases lay outside the gene matches. The CDR3 is 13 residues long. The V gene's germline CDR1 is SGHTA and CDR2 FQGTGA. Here the CDR3 DNA reads TGTGCCAGCAGCCAATGGGACAGCTACGAGCAGTACTTC. Its translation: CASSQWDSYEQYF.

In the case of this clone: Distinct nucleotide sequences in the sample also encode this CDR3. The V gene is TRBV7-9, the J gene TRBJ1-2, with D possibly TRBD1 on 5 matching bases. V was pared by 0 bases and J by 6 bases, with 5 bases between. CDR3 length: 12 amino acids. Germline CDR1 SEHNR, CDR2 FQNEAQ (reference sequence). CDR3 nucleotides: TGTGCCAGCAGCTTAGCGGGGCATGGCTACACCTTC. It translates to CASSLAGHGYTF. Drawing the rest from reference TRBV7-9 and TRBJ1-2, the complete variable domain is DTGVSQNPRHKITKRGQNVTFRCDPISEHNRLYWYRQTLGQGPEFLTYFQNEAQLEKSRLLSDRFSAERPKGSFSTLEIQRTEQGDSAMYLCASSLAGHGYTFGSGTRLTVV.

This chain links TRBV7-2 with TRBJ2-7; D not certain. The CDR3 consists of 13 residues. V lost 1 base and J lost 2, with 6 bases in between. Germline V gene data show CDR1 as SGHTA and CDR2 as FQGNSA. The CDR3 is CASSLDSTYEQYF. CDR3 in DNA: TGTGCCAGCAGCTTAGACAGCACCTACGAGCAGTACTTC.

The rearrangement uses TRBV5-8 and TRBJ1-4; D gene uncertain. This CDR3 contains 15 residues. Per the germline V gene, CDR1 is SGHTS and CDR2 is YDEGEE. With 0 bases removed from V and 0 bases from J, the gap between germline ends came to 6 bases. CDR3 residues: CASSLGWATNEKLFF. The CDR3 coding sequence is TGTGCCAGCAGCTTGGGGTGGGCAACTAATGAAAAACTGTTTTTT. Drawing the rest from reference TRBV5-8 and TRBJ1-4, the complete variable domain is EAGVTQSPTHLIKTRGQQATLRCSPISGHTSVYWYQQALGLGLQFLLWYDEGEERNRGNFPPRFSGRQFPNYSSELNVNALELEDSALYLCASSLGWATNEKLFFGSGTQLSVL.

The chain links TRBV7-2 to TRBJ2-7; 8 nucleotides agree with TRBD1. CDR3 size: 15 residues. J was trimmed by 4 bases and V by 5 bases; bases with no gene match: 10. The germline gives CDR1 SGHTA, CDR2 FQGNSA. DNA of the CDR3: TGTGCCAGCAGCGAGAGGACAGGGACTCAGTACGAGCAGTACTTC. Translation gives CASSERTGTQYEQYF.

The rearrangement joins TRBV28 to TRBJ2-2; no firm D call. The V and J ends lost 1 base and 4 bases respectively, with 10 bases between them. This CDR3 region has 15 residues. Germline assignment: CDR1 MDHEN and CDR2 SYDVKM. In DNA, the CDR3 is TGTGCCAGCAGTTTATTTAATATAGCCACCGGGGAGCTGTTTTTT. As protein: CASSLFNIATGELFF.

The chain recombines TRBV27 with TRBJ1-4; 12 bases match TRBD1. The CDR3 sequence is 17 residues long. The trim removed 5 bases at V and 8 bases at J, leaving 12 bases unmatched. Germline lookup yields CDR1 MNHEY and CDR2 SMNVEV (reference sequence). CDR3 in amino acids: CASSLYTGTGGDEKLFF. In nucleotides, the CDR3 is TGTGCCAGCAGTCTCTACACCGGGACAGGGGGCGACGAAAAACTGTTTTTT.

The chain is built from TRBV7-8 and TRBJ2-7; D uncertain. In germline, CDR1 is SGHVS, CDR2 FQNEAQ. The CDR3 totals 14 residues. The V end lost 2 bases, the J end lost 3 bases, and 11 bases lay between the germline ends. CDR3 protein: CASSLPSAIYEQYF. The CDR3 DNA follows: TGTGCCAGCAGCTTACCGTCTGCGATCTACGAGCAGTACTTC.

The chain recombines TRBV27 with TRBJ2-6; D gene uncertain. The CDR3 loop spans 14 amino acids. Germline CDR1 is MNHEY and CDR2 is SMNVEV (reference sequence). Deletions cut 5 bases from V and 4 bases from J, with 9 bases between. In DNA, the CDR3 is TGTGCCAGCAGTCCTTTACAGGGGGCCAACGTCCTGACTTTC. This gives the protein CASSPLQGANVLTF. The variable domain in full, completed from reference TRBV27 and TRBJ2-6, reads EAQVTQNPRYLITVTGKKLTVTCSQNMNHEYMSWYRQDPGLGLRQIYYSMNVEVTDKGDVPEGYKVSRKEKRNFPLILESPSPNQTSLYFCASSPLQGANVLTFGAGSRLTVL.

J is TRBJ2-1 and V is TRBV5-1, with TRBD1 matching over 7 bases. V trimming: 4 bases; J trimming: 8 bases; junction bases outside the gene matches: 12. CDR3 size: 15 residues. Germline CDR1 SGHRS, CDR2 YFSETQ. CDR3 DNA sequence: TGCGCCAGCAGCCTTTCACAGGGGAGTCGCCATGAGCAGTTCTTC. Protein product: CASSLSQGSRHEQFF. Looking up the rest from reference TRBV5-1 and TRBJ2-1 gives the full variable domain: KAGVTQTPRYLIKTRGQQVTLSCSPISGHRSVSWYQQTPGQGLQFLFEYFSETQRNKGNFPGRFSGRQFSNSRSEMNVSTLELGDSALYLCASSLSQGSRHEQFFGPGTRLTVL.

V and J are TRBV6-5 and TRBJ2-3; D not certain. With 6 bases removed from V and 2 bases from J, the gap between germline ends came to 15 bases. The CDR3 spans 15 residues. Germline V gene sequence: CDR1 MNHEY, CDR2 SVGAGI. CDR3 residues: CASSPLLRYTDTQYF. DNA of the CDR3: TGTGCCAGCAGCCCTTTACTCCGTTACACAGATACGCAGTATTTT.

The gene calls are TRBV27 and TRBJ2-7; 15 nucleotides line up with TRBD2. The CDR3 loop spans 18 amino acids. Germline CDR1 and CDR2: MNHEY and SMNVEV (reference sequence). V gave up 4 bases and J gave up 4 bases; unmatched junction bases: 11. The CDR3: CASSSPGLAGGLSYEQYF. The DNA for the CDR3 is TGTGCCAGCAGTTCACCAGGACTAGCGGGAGGGTTAAGTTACGAGCAGTACTTC.

The gene calls are TRBV11-1 and TRBJ2-7; D is undetermined. CDR3 length: 14 amino acids. Deletions cut 5 bases from V and 2 bases from J, with 13 bases between. Germline values: CDR1 SGHAT, CDR2 FQDESV (reference sequence). CDR3 nucleotide sequence: TGTGCCAGCAGCCCGCTGGGCGGTCCCTACGAGCAGTACTTC. Translation gives CASSPLGGPYEQYF.

To note about this clone: The same CDR3 is also encoded by other DNA sequences in this sample. The rearrangement uses TRBV27 and TRBJ1-1; no definite D call. Germline lookup yields CDR1 MNHEY and CDR2 SMNVEV (reference sequence). The CDR3 is made up of 12 amino acids. V was shortened by 5 bases and J by 7 bases, with 11 bases between the two germline ends. The chain's CDR3 is CASSLGRGEAFF. DNA for the CDR3: TGTGCCAGCAGTCTCGGGCGGGGTGAAGCTTTCTTT.

This clone has more than one count but fewer than ten. The V gene is TRBV27, the J gene TRBJ1-1; possibly TRBD1 for D (5 bases). With 5 bases removed from V and 2 bases from J, the gap between germline ends came to 12 bases. The germline V gene has CDR1 MNHEY and CDR2 SMNVEV (reference sequence). CDR3 length: 14 amino acids. The CDR3 coding sequence is TGTGCCAGCAGTGTGACAGTAACAAACACTGAAGCTTTCTTT. It encodes CASSVTVTNTEAFF.

The chain combines TRBV28 with TRBJ2-7, with D uncertain. From germline, CDR1 is MDHEN and CDR2 SYDVKM. The CDR3 has 15 amino acids. Trimming removed 0 bases at V and 4 bases at J, with 13 bases between. For the CDR3, the DNA is TGTGCCAGCAGTTTATGGGGAACATCAACTTACGAGCAGTACTTC. Encoded protein: CASSLWGTSTYEQYF.

This clone was seen a single time. The chain carries TRBV5-6 and TRBJ2-3; 7 positions agree with TRBD2. Germline values: CDR1 SGHDT, CDR2 YYEEEE. This CDR3 contains 15 residues. The trim removed 4 bases at V and 5 bases at J, leaving 10 bases unmatched. The CDR3 is CASSRRAGAVDTQYF. DNA for the CDR3: TGTGCCAGCAGCCGACGGGCGGGAGCGGTAGATACGCAGTATTTT.